Described below is a single T cell receptor beta chain sequence and its context. TCRdb's copy holds only in-frame clones and misses some; the assay was immunoSEQ multiplex PCR. This table has hundreds of thousands of clones, 80% to 90% appearing once. The V and J ends lost 5 bases and 6 bases respectively, with 16 bases between them. The CDR3 length is 14 residues. Per germline, CDR1 SEHNR and CDR2 FQNEAQ (reference sequence). The data belong to a study of shared T cell receptors in the human thymus. This sample was shared with a second study, whose subject was human thymus T cells. That work adds: The thymus was resected at corrective cardiac surgery. Apparent bias marked the V and J gene usage of thymic and blood repertoires.

This TCR came from a boy under two years old with a congenital heart defect. The sample taken for sequencing was thymocytes. The chain carries TRBV7-9 and TRBJ1-1; D ambiguous. In nucleotides, the CDR3 is TGTGCCAGCAGCCGACAAGATTATGGCCCTGAAGCTTTCTTT. Encoded protein: CASSRQDYGPEAFF.